The 20 T cell receptor beta chains below come from one sample, sequenced in a study of cytomegalovirus exposure and HLA in healthy donors. The PCR used 60 Vbeta and 13 Jbeta primers. The method was immunoSEQ multiplex PCR; TCRdb's version includes in-frame clones alone and lacks a portion of them. The table shows approximately 190,000 clones, with approximately 78% occurring only once. The sequencing input was PBMCs. These receptors were obtained from a young woman in good health and CMV-seronegative.

This chain links TRBV5-4 with TRBJ2-7; D gene ambiguous. The CDR3 has 14 amino acids. Germline loops: CDR1 SGHNT, CDR2 YYREEE (reference sequence). Trimming took 2 bases from V and 3 from J, leaving 12 bases between them. CDR3 DNA: TGTGCCAGCAGCTTAGCGACTCCGAACTACGAGCAGTACTTC. This sequence encodes CASSLATPNYEQYF.

The chain recombines TRBV28 with TRBJ1-5; 8 bases map to TRBD1. The trim removed 4 bases at V and 10 bases at J, leaving 12 bases unmatched. Germline assignment: CDR1 MDHEN and CDR2 SYDVKM. The CDR3 is made up of 15 amino acids. CDR3 residues: CASSSGTGQSVPQHF. The CDR3, as DNA: TGTGCCAGCAGTTCCGGGACAGGACAATCAGTTCCCCAGCATTTT.

V and J are TRBV29-1 and TRBJ1-5, with a tentative D call TRBD1 (5 bases). Trimming removed 5 bases at V and 3 bases at J, with 11 bases between. CDR1 and CDR2 from the germline V gene are SQVTM and ANQGSEA. The CDR3 loop spans 13 amino acids. The CDR3 DNA reads as TGCAGCGTTCGTGGGGGACTCAATCAGCCCCAGCATTTT. Translating it yields CSVRGGLNQPQHF. Full variable domain (missing parts from reference TRBV29-1 and TRBJ1-5): SAVISQKPSRDICQRGTSLTIQCQVDSQVTMMFWYRQQPGQSLTLIATANQGSEATYESGFVIDKFPISRPNLTFSTLTVSNMSPEDSSIYLCSVRGGLNQPQHFGDGTRLSIL.

The rearrangement uses TRBV4-1 and TRBJ1-3; D is ambiguous. The germline V gene encodes CDR1 MGHRA and CDR2 YSYEKL. Trimming pared 5 bases from V and 1 base from J, leaving 12 bases between. The CDR3 length is 15 residues. CDR3 amino acids: CASSSEIFSGNTIYF. The DNA of the CDR3 is TGCGCCAGCAGCTCGGAGATCTTTTCTGGAAACACCATATATTTT.

This clone was recorded once. The V and J genes are TRBV29-1 and TRBJ2-3; D might be TRBD1 (6 bases). Trimming pared 7 bases from V and 1 base from J, leaving 18 bases between. The CDR3 consists of 15 residues. CDR1 SQVTM and CDR2 ANQGSEA come from the germline V gene. The CDR3 here is CSARYRVGGTDTQYF. In nucleotides, the CDR3 is TGCAGCGCAAGATACAGGGTTGGAGGCACAGATACGCAGTATTTT.

The V and J genes are TRBV28 and TRBJ2-1; 14 bases line up with TRBD2. V gave up 7 bases and J gave up 8 bases; unmatched junction bases: 7. Germline loops: CDR1 MDHEN, CDR2 SYDVKM. CDR3 length: 15 amino acids. CDR3 sequence reads: CASMTGTSGRYEQFF. DNA of the CDR3: TGTGCCAGCATGACAGGGACTAGCGGGAGATATGAGCAGTTCTTC.

CDR3 sequence: CASRREAQFSSYNSPLHF. CDR3 in DNA: TGTGCCAGCAGAAGAGAGGCCCAGTTCAGCTCCTATAATTCACCCCTCCACTTT. The V and J genes are TRBV7-8 and TRBJ1-6, with D uncertain. Trimming removed 6 bases at V and 0 bases at J, with 18 bases between. Germline values: CDR1 SGHVS, CDR2 FQNEAQ. The length of the CDR3 is 18 residues.

The rearrangement links TRBV2 to TRBJ2-7; TRBD2 is a possible D gene (6 bases). Trimming removed 6 bases from V and 2 bases from J, with 23 bases in between. CDR1 is SNHLY and CDR2 is FYNNEI in the germline V gene. This CDR3 comprises 17 residues. CDR3 loop: CASRMTNLKRATYEQYF. CDR3 coding DNA: TGTGCCAGCAGGATGACGAACTTGAAGCGGGCGACCTACGAGCAGTACTTC.

V and J are TRBV5-6 and TRBJ2-3, with 8 nucleotides matching TRBD1. The germline CDR1 and CDR2 sequences are SGHDT and YYEEEE. The CDR3 is 14 residues long. V was clipped by 5 bases and J by 1 base; unmatched bases: 3. The CDR3 DNA reads TGTGCCAGCAGTTCGGACAGGGGCACAGATACGCAGTATTTT. This translates into CASSSDRGTDTQYF. The whole variable domain, filled in from reference TRBV5-6 and TRBJ2-3, reads DAGVTQSPTHLIKTRGQQVTLRCSPKSGHDTVSWYQQALGQGPQFIFQYYEEEERQRGNFPDRFSGHQFPNYSSELNVNALLLGDSALYLCASSSDRGTDTQYFGPGTRLTVL.

This chain joins TRBV7-7 and TRBJ2-5, with D uncertain. CDR3 size: 14 residues. Germline values: CDR1 SSHAT, CDR2 FNYEAQ (reference sequence). The V end was cut by 5 bases, the J end by 5 bases, with 15 bases between. The chain's CDR3 is CASSPGTNGETQYF. The CDR3 nucleotides read TGTGCCAGCAGCCCCGGCACTAATGGGGAGACCCAGTACTTC.

CDR3 residues: CASSRTSGGAGYEQYF. In DNA form, the CDR3 reads TGTGCCAGCAGCCGGACTAGCGGGGGGGCTGGCTACGAGCAGTACTTC. V usage is TRBV7-8 and J usage is TRBJ2-7, with 15 bases identical to TRBD2. The CDR3 covers 16 residues. CDR1 is SGHVS, CDR2 FQNEAQ, per germline. The J segment lost 3 bases and the V segment lost 5 bases, leaving 5 bases of the junction unmatched. The whole variable domain, remainder taken from reference TRBV7-8 and TRBJ2-7, is GAGVSQSPRYKVAKRGQDVALRCDPISGHVSLFWYQQALGQGPEFLTYFQNEAQLDKSGLPSDRFFAERPEGSVSTLKIQRTQQEDSAVYLCASSRTSGGAGYEQYFGPGTRLTVT.

The chain links TRBV2 to TRBJ2-1; D is possibly TRBD1 (7 bases). The germline V gene encodes CDR1 SNHLY and CDR2 FYNNEI. This CDR3 has 14 amino acids. V lost 3 bases, J lost 4 bases, and 10 bases lay in between. This CDR3 is CASSETGTYNEQFF. The CDR3 bases are TGTGCCAGCAGTGAGACAGGGACTTACAATGAGCAGTTCTTC. Complete variable domain (other parts from reference TRBV2 and TRBJ2-1): EPEVTQTPSHQVTQMGQEVILRCVPISNHLYFYWYRQILGQKVEFLVSFYNNEISEKSEIFDDQFSVERPDGSNFTLKIRSTKLEDSAMYFCASSETGTYNEQFFGPGTRLTVL.

The V call is TRBV5-1, the J call TRBJ1-3; no clear D gene. V lost 4 bases, J lost 4 bases, and 24 bases lay in between. The CDR3 length is 18 residues. Looked up from germline, CDR1 is SGHRS and CDR2 is YFSETQ. CDR3 in DNA: TGCGCCAGCAGCCCGCAGTTCCAACACGGCCGGGAGGGAAACACCATATATTTT. Encoded protein: CASSPQFQHGREGNTIYF.

The CDR3 sequence is CASSPGDYNTGELFF. CDR3 sequence (DNA): TGTGCCAGCAGCCCCGGGGACTACAACACCGGGGAGCTGTTTTTT. The V call is TRBV11-3, the J call TRBJ2-2, with 7 nucleotides matching TRBD2. V dropped 5 bases and J dropped 2; count of bases not matched to a gene: 5. The germline V gene has CDR1 SGHNT and CDR2 YENEEA. CDR3 length: 15 residues.

This chain connects TRBV27 to TRBJ2-1; 11 nucleotides match TRBD2. V was clipped by 1 base and J by 1 base; unmatched bases: 6. Per germline, CDR1 MNHEY and CDR2 SMNVEV (reference sequence). The CDR3 has 18 residues. CDR3 amino acids: CASSLFGTSGNSYNEQFF. Written as DNA, the CDR3 is TGTGCCAGCAGTTTATTTGGGACTAGCGGAAATTCCTACAATGAGCAGTTCTTC.

This clone turned up a few times. V is TRBV7-8 and J is TRBJ2-7, with a tentative D call TRBD1 (6 bases). CDR3 length: 15 residues. V lost 5 bases and J 1 base, leaving 15 bases between the germline ends. From germline, CDR1 is SGHVS and CDR2 FQNEAQ. In DNA, the CDR3 is TGTGCCAGCAGCGCCACCGCCCAGGGGTCCTACGAGCAGTACTTC. Its translation: CASSATAQGSYEQYF. Full variable domain (remainder filled in from reference TRBV7-8 and TRBJ2-7): GAGVSQSPRYKVAKRGQDVALRCDPISGHVSLFWYQQALGQGPEFLTYFQNEAQLDKSGLPSDRFFAERPEGSVSTLKIQRTQQEDSAVYLCASSATAQGSYEQYFGPGTRLTVT.

The genes are TRBV6-5 and TRBJ1-1; D is unclear. CDR1 MNHEY and CDR2 SVGAGI come from the germline V gene. V was cut by 2 bases and J by 11 bases, with 12 bases left in between. The CDR3 extends over 12 amino acids. Here the CDR3 reads CASSYTTGSAFF. CDR3 sequence (DNA): TGTGCCAGCAGTTACACCACCGGGAGTGCTTTCTTT.

The J gene is TRBJ2-1, the V gene TRBV2; 10 bases line up with TRBD2. Germline values: CDR1 SNHLY, CDR2 FYNNEI. This CDR3 has 18 amino acids. The junction had 13 bases not matched to a gene; V was cut back by 6 bases and J by 2 bases. The CDR3 nucleotides are TGTGCCAGCAGCAGAGACAGCGGGGGGGCCGGGACCTACAATGAGCAGTTCTTC. Protein: CASSRDSGGAGTYNEQFF.

The rearrangement uses TRBV6-1 and TRBJ1-3; no reliable D call. Germline-derived CDR1 and CDR2 are MNHNS and SASEGT. V was clipped by 7 bases and J by 0 bases, with 7 bases between them. The CDR3 is made up of 13 amino acids. Here the CDR3 reads CASIEGSGNTIYF. The CDR3 DNA reads TGTGCCAGCATCGAGGGCTCTGGAAACACCATATATTTT.

The V and J genes are TRBV7-7 and TRBJ2-5, with D possibly matching TRBD1 (5 bases). The CDR3 is 14 amino acids. Germline values: CDR1 SSHAT, CDR2 FNYEAQ (reference sequence). V lost 5 bases and J 4 bases, leaving 14 bases between the germline ends. CDR3: CASSPSRVGETQYF. The CDR3 nucleotides read TGTGCCAGCAGCCCATCCAGGGTCGGAGAGACCCAGTACTTC.